These 20 T cell receptor beta chains were sequenced from one sample in a study of low-dose radiotherapy and immunotherapy resistance in tumors. Time point described: after trial treatment. Treatment given: LDRT plus nivolumab, ipilimumab, low-dose cyclophosphamide and aspirin (RACIN trial). Primers used for first-strand cDNA, a TRAV- and TRBV-specific set, covered both alpha and beta chains. Amplification, which lasted around 18 PCR cycles, used a constant-region primer and V-primer adapter to amplify TCRs. TCRdb ran MiXCR on the reads and lists one entry per CDR3 protein. The sample shows around 100,000 distinct CDR3 sequences, less than 25% of them seen only once. This specimen was PBMCs, taken after low-dose radiotherapy plus immunotherapy. The source is a male donor with prostate cancer.

This clonotype was recorded at least ten times. The rearrangement uses TRBV12-3 or TRBV12-4 and TRBJ1-1; D not certain. The CDR3 has 14 residues. V was pared by 2 bases and J by 1 base, with 8 bases between. CDR3 sequence (DNA): TGTGCCAGCAGTTTATGGCAGAAGAACACTGAAGCTTTCTTT. Its protein product is CASSLWQKNTEAFF.

At least ten counts were recorded for this clonotype. V is TRBV12-3 or TRBV12-4 and J is TRBJ1-5; the D is unclear. The CDR3 consists of 12 residues. With 6 bases removed from V and 7 bases from J, the gap between germline ends came to 10 bases. CDR3 in DNA: TGTGCCAGCAGAAGCGACCTCCAGCCCCAGCATTTT. This gives the protein CASRSDLQPQHF.

The table lists this clonotype with many counts. This chain joins TRBV3-1 and TRBJ2-3, with TRBD2 matching over 12 bases. Trimming removed 3 bases from V and 5 bases from J; junction bases left unmatched: 9. Germline lookup yields CDR1 LGHDT and CDR2 YNNKEL (reference sequence). This CDR3 is built from 17 residues. As DNA, the CDR3 is TGTGCCAGCAGCCAGAATAGTCTAGCGGGGGGGCGAGATACGCAGTATTTT. It yields the protein CASSQNSLAGGRDTQYF.

This clonotype showed up many times. CDR3 coding DNA: TGTGCCAGCAGCTTAGCGCAGGAGCCGTCCCAAGAGACCCAGTACTTC. It encodes CASSLAQEPSQETQYF. V and J are TRBV7-8 and TRBJ2-5, with D unclear. CDR1 SGHVS and CDR2 FQNEAQ come from the germline V gene. There are 16 residues in the CDR3. Trimming removed 0 bases at V and 1 base at J, with 12 bases between. The full variable domain, rest sourced from reference TRBV7-8 and TRBJ2-5, is GAGVSQSPRYKVAKRGQDVALRCDPISGHVSLFWYQQALGQGPEFLTYFQNEAQLDKSGLPSDRFFAERPEGSVSTLKIQRTQQEDSAVYLCASSLAQEPSQETQYFGPGTRLLVL.

This clonotype has at least ten counts. This chain links TRBV2 with TRBJ2-3; no clear D gene. The CDR3 runs to 12 residues. V lost 3 bases and J 6 bases, leaving 7 bases between the germline ends. Germline assignment: CDR1 SNHLY and CDR2 FYNNEI. CDR3 DNA: TGTGCCAGCAGTGATGTGGGTGATACGCAGTATTTT. It is translated as CASSDVGDTQYF.

The rearrangement uses TRBV18 and TRBJ2-7, with TRBD1 identical over 9 bases. V dropped 4 bases and J dropped 6; count of bases not matched to a gene: 7. CDR3 size: 14 residues. Germline CDR1 reads KGHSH; CDR2 reads LQKENI. The CDR3 spells CASSLQGARSEQYF. The DNA of the CDR3 is TGTGCCAGCTCACTACAGGGGGCGCGTTCCGAGCAGTACTTC.

Ten or more counts support this clonotype. The chain carries TRBV11-2 and TRBJ2-7, with D maybe TRBD1 (6 bases). The V gene lost 3 bases and the J gene lost 0 bases, with 12 bases spanning the gap. The CDR3 covers 15 residues. Looked up from germline, CDR1 is SGHAT and CDR2 is FQNNGV. The DNA for the CDR3 is TGTGCCAGCAGCTTCGTCAGGGGTAGCTCCTACGAGCAGTACTTC. Protein: CASSFVRGSSYEQYF.

This clonotype was seen many times. V usage is TRBV6-4 and J usage is TRBJ2-3, with 7 bases lining up with TRBD2. Per the germline V gene, CDR1 is MRHNA and CDR2 is SNTAGT. The ends lost 4 bases at V and 4 bases at J; junction bases unmatched: 2. This CDR3 spans 13 amino acids. CDR3 in amino acids: CASSGGGADTQYF. CDR3 nucleotide sequence: TGTGCCAGCAGTGGCGGGGGAGCAGATACGCAGTATTTT.

The rearrangement joins TRBV6-2 or TRBV6-3 to TRBJ2-1, with D possibly being TRBD1 (5 bases). The length of the CDR3 is 12 residues. Germline CDR1 MNHEY, CDR2 SVGEGT. The CDR3 region has the DNA TGTGCTACAGGAGTGACCTACAATGAGCAGTTCTTC. It translates to CATGVTYNEQFF.

This clonotype was detected many times. The V call is TRBV29-1, the J call TRBJ2-7; tentatively, D is TRBD2 (6 bases). Germline CDR1 SQVTM, CDR2 ANQGSEA. This CDR3 has 14 residues. V lost 6 bases and J lost 4, with 19 bases in between. CDR3 amino acids: CSVQGLEKTYEQYF. As DNA, the CDR3 is TGCAGCGTGCAGGGACTTGAAAAAACTTACGAGCAGTACTTC.

This clonotype was seen just once. V and J are TRBV29-1 and TRBJ2-3; TRBD2 agrees at 8 bases. This CDR3 comprises 14 residues. J lost 8 bases, V lost 2 bases, and 9 bases had no gene match. The germline gives CDR1 SQVTM, CDR2 ANQGSEA. CDR3 in amino acids: CSVEKRGPVGTQYF. CDR3 nucleotide sequence: TGCAGCGTTGAAAAGCGGGGGCCTGTGGGTACGCAGTATTTT.

In this sample, this clonotype turned up many times. DNA of the CDR3: TGTGCCAGCAGGAAGCCGGGACTAGCGAGCGAGCAGTACTTC. Encoded protein: CASRKPGLASEQYF. V and J are TRBV12-3 or TRBV12-4 and TRBJ2-7; 10 nucleotides agree with TRBD2. Trimming at V came to 6 bases and at J to 6 bases, leaving 8 bases not matched to a gene. The CDR3 totals 14 residues.

In this sample, this clonotype turned up a few times. J is TRBJ1-3 and V is TRBV28, with a weak D call TRBD1 (5 bases). Trimming cost V 2 bases and J 7 bases, with 12 bases left between them. Germline V gene sequence: CDR1 MDHEN, CDR2 SYDVKM. The CDR3 consists of 14 residues. CDR3 amino acids: CASSLPTDMNTIYF. CDR3 nucleotide sequence: TGTGCCAGCAGTTTACCGACGGACATGAACACCATATATTTT.

This clonotype was counted ten times or more. This chain uses TRBV10-3 with TRBJ2-7; possible D gene TRBD2, 7 bases. V lost 0 bases and J lost 0, with 9 bases in between. This CDR3 is built from 15 residues. The germline V gene encodes CDR1 ENHRY and CDR2 SYGVKD. The CDR3 protein is CAISESGGASYEQYF. Here the CDR3 DNA reads TGTGCCATCAGTGAGTCGGGGGGGGCCTCCTACGAGCAGTACTTC.

In this sample, this clonotype turned up many times. The V call is TRBV7-9, the J call TRBJ2-7; no clear D gene. From germline, CDR1 is SEHNR and CDR2 FQNEAQ (reference sequence). Trimming shortened V by 2 bases and J by 3 bases, and 8 bases separated the two germline ends. CDR3 size: 13 residues. The CDR3 loop reads CASSLPASYEQYF. CDR3 in DNA: TGTGCCAGCAGCTTACCGGCTAGCTACGAGCAGTACTTC.

At least ten counts were recorded for this clonotype. The chain joins TRBV23-1 to TRBJ2-5; 7 bases are a match to TRBD2. TRBV23-1 is an open reading frame whose function is uncertain. Unmatched junction bases numbered 3, after V lost 3 bases and J lost 5 bases. There are 13 residues in the CDR3. The CDR3 sequence is CASSQRGRETQYF. The CDR3 DNA reads as TGCGCCAGCAGTCAGCGGGGGAGGGAGACCCAGTACTTC.

In the case of this clonotype: Its ends do not fully match the called genes, so a read error is possible. This chain connects TRBV7-8 to TRBJ2-2; D is tentatively TRBD1 or TRBD2 (5 bases each). The germline V gene has CDR1 SGHVS and CDR2 FQNEAQ. This CDR3 is 12 amino acids long. The CDR3 sequence is CASSFVTGALFF. The CDR3 DNA sequence: TGTGCCAGCAGCTTTGTCACCGGGGCGCTGTTTTTT.

This clonotype has at least ten counts. An end of the junction does not agree with germline; a read error may underlie this. CDR3 amino acids: CASSASPYNEQFF. CDR3 in DNA: TGTGCCAGTAGTGCATCTCCCTATAATGAGCAGTTCTTC. This chain connects TRBV19 to TRBJ2-1, with D unclear. Germline V lookup: CDR1 LNHDA, CDR2 SQIVND (reference sequence). This CDR3 is 13 amino acids long.

This clonotype was recorded many times. The rearrangement joins TRBV6-2 or TRBV6-3 to TRBJ2-5, with a tentative D call TRBD2 (6 bases). V was shortened by 0 bases and J by 5 bases, with 13 bases between the two germline ends. This CDR3 spans 15 amino acids. Germline assignment: CDR1 MNHEY and CDR2 SVGEGT. This CDR3 is CASSYSGTPGETQYF. Here the CDR3 DNA reads TGTGCCAGCAGTTACTCCGGGACTCCCGGGGAGACCCAGTACTTC.

This clonotype showed up just a few times. The rearrangement links TRBV12-3 or TRBV12-4 to TRBJ1-5; tentative D call: TRBD1 (5 bases). The CDR3 covers 12 residues. V lost 3 bases and J 7 bases, leaving 7 bases between the germline ends. The CDR3 DNA sequence: TGTGCCAGCAGTTTTCGGGGGCAGCCCCAGCATTTT. It yields the protein CASSFRGQPQHF.